Below are 20 T cell receptor beta chains sequenced from a single sample in a study of PD-1 blockade in classical Hodgkin lymphoma (dated by TCRdb to 2018 to 2020). The sample's time point label, in plain terms: cycle 4 day 1 (C4D1), after 5 to 7 weeks of nivolumab. Every trial patient had relapsed following autologous stem cell transplantation, and prior brentuximab vedotin exposure was what differed among cohorts A, B and C. The library was produced with the immunoSEQ multiplex PCR assay. In TCRdb, the immuneACCESS table is reduced to in-frame sequences with V and J assigned. These tables do not hold every clone; where another copy was compared, an unresolved V gene accounts for under half, and the others remain unexplained. This sample holds fewer than 50,000 clones; about 77% were observed only once. The biggest ten clones account for 37% of the sample. The source material was peripheral blood mononuclear cells (PBMCs), sampled before the fourth cycle of nivolumab. These receptors were taken from a human donor with classical Hodgkin lymphoma.

The chain couples TRBV11-3 to TRBJ1-1, with D unclear. The V end lost 4 bases, the J end lost 3 bases, and 6 bases lay between the germline ends. Germline CDR1 reads SGHNT; CDR2 reads YENEEA. The CDR3 is 12 amino acids. This CDR3 reads CASSSLYTEAFF. The CDR3 nucleotides are TGTGCCAGCAGCTCACTATACACTGAAGCTTTCTTT.

This clone was counted only a few times. The V and J genes are TRBV18 and TRBJ1-1; D is perhaps TRBD1 (6 bases). Per the germline V gene, CDR1 is KGHSH and CDR2 is LQKENI. V gave up 2 bases and J gave up 1 base, with 11 bases separating them. This CDR3 contains 15 residues. This CDR3 is CASSPGDITNTEAFF. The CDR3, as DNA: TGTGCCAGCTCACCAGGGGACATAACGAACACTGAAGCTTTCTTT.

This clone appeared a single time. This chain connects TRBV25-1 to TRBJ2-6; D not certain. The CDR3 covers 15 residues. The V gene's germline CDR1 is MGHDK and CDR2 SYGVNS. Trimming left V 3 bases short and J 4 bases short, with 10 bases between. The CDR3 is CASSDRLEGANVLTF. The CDR3 nucleotides are TGTGCCAGCAGTGACCGGTTGGAAGGGGCCAACGTCCTGACTTTC.

The V gene is TRBV18, the J gene TRBJ1-3; no clear D. V was clipped by 2 bases and J by 0 bases, with 14 bases between them. The CDR3 loop spans 17 amino acids. The germline CDR1 and CDR2 sequences are KGHSH and LQKENI. CDR3 in DNA: TGTGCCAGCTCACCAACGTCGGCGCCGAACTCTGGAAACACCATATATTTT. Residues: CASSPTSAPNSGNTIYF.

This clone was seen a few times. This sequence joins TRBV2 and TRBJ1-5; TRBD1 matches at 7 bases. The length of the CDR3 is 14 residues. CDR1 SNHLY and CDR2 FYNNEI come from the germline V gene. J was trimmed by 3 bases and V by 5 bases; bases with no gene match: 4. CDR3 in DNA: TGTGCCAGCAGTCCTGGACAGGTCAATCAGCCCCAGCATTTT. The encoded protein is CASSPGQVNQPQHF.

This chain joins TRBV11-2 and TRBJ2-7; D is unclear. Trimming shortened V by 3 bases and J by 2 bases, and 8 bases separated the two germline ends. This CDR3 has 13 residues. Germline lookup yields CDR1 SGHAT and CDR2 FQNNGV. The CDR3 bases are TGTGCCAGCAGCTTCGGTCCTCCCTACGAGCAGTACTTC. Protein sequence: CASSFGPPYEQYF. Variable domain in full (rest from reference TRBV11-2 and TRBJ2-7): EAGVAQSPRYKIIEKRQSVAFWCNPISGHATLYWYQQILGQGPKLLIQFQNNGVVDDSQLPKDRFSAERLKGVDSTLKIQPAKLEDSAVYLCASSFGPPYEQYFGPGTRLTVT.

This clone is a singleton in its sample. The V gene is TRBV9, the J gene TRBJ2-1; 9 bases are a match to TRBD2. Germline V gives CDR1 SGDLS, CDR2 YYNGEE. Trimming took 0 bases from V and 2 from J; bases not matched to a gene: 3. The CDR3 consists of 16 residues. The CDR3 DNA follows: TGTGCCAGCAGCGTAGGTGGCGGGGGGGCCTACAATGAGCAGTTCTTC. Its protein is CASSVGGGGAYNEQFF.

V is TRBV19 and J is TRBJ2-1; D uncertain. CDR3 length: 13 amino acids. V gave up 1 base and J gave up 5 bases, with 6 bases separating them. The germline V gene encodes CDR1 LNHDA and CDR2 SQIVND (reference sequence). The CDR3 protein is CASSIGTDNEQFF. For the CDR3, the DNA is TGTGCCAGTAGTATAGGGACGGACAATGAGCAGTTCTTC.

The chain joins TRBV11-3 to TRBJ1-6, with D maybe TRBD1 (5 bases). The CDR3 contains 13 residues. The V gene's germline CDR1 is SGHNT and CDR2 YENEEA. V shed 4 bases and J shed 6 bases, with 7 bases lying between them. DNA of the CDR3: TGTGCCAGCAGCTCGCAGGGTAATTCACCCCTCCACTTT. This gives the protein CASSSQGNSPLHF.

The V and J genes are TRBV29-1 and TRBJ1-1, with a possible D match to TRBD1 (6 bases). Trimming took 4 bases from V and 1 from J, leaving 10 bases between them. The germline CDR1 and CDR2 sequences are SQVTM and ANQGSEA. This CDR3 region has 13 residues. The CDR3 loop reads CSVGEGGNTEAFF. The CDR3 bases are TGCAGCGTTGGGGAGGGGGGGAACACTGAAGCTTTCTTT.

The chain employs TRBV11-3 and TRBJ2-7; TRBD1 aligns across 8 bases. Trimming cost V 6 bases and J 4 bases; bases outside gene matches: 8. Germline CDR1 reads SGHNT; CDR2 reads YENEEA. The CDR3 sequence is 14 residues long. The CDR3 sequence is CASRSRDRTYEQYF. The CDR3 DNA follows: TGTGCCAGCAGAAGCCGGGACAGGACGTACGAGCAGTACTTC.

The chain combines TRBV19 with TRBJ1-1; D possibly corresponds to TRBD1 (5 bases). This CDR3 comprises 12 residues. Germline values: CDR1 LNHDA, CDR2 SQIVND (reference sequence). V lost 3 bases, J lost 5 bases, and 7 bases lay in between. The CDR3, as DNA: TGTGCCAGTAGTATGGGGCGTACTGAAGCTTTCTTT. As protein: CASSMGRTEAFF. The entire variable domain, with the rest obtained from reference TRBV19 and TRBJ1-1, is as follows: DGGITQSPKYLFRKEGQNVTLSCEQNLNHDAMYWYRQDPGQGLRLIYYSQIVNDFQKGDIAEGYSVSREKKESFPLTVTSAQKNPTAFYLCASSMGRTEAFFGQGTRLTVV.

The rearrangement uses TRBV25-1 and TRBJ1-3; D uncertain. V dropped 4 bases and J dropped 1 base, with 14 bases sitting between them. The CDR3 spans 16 residues. CDR1 is MGHDK and CDR2 is SYGVNS in the germline V gene. The CDR3 sequence is CASSAAVGPSGNTIYF. DNA for the CDR3: TGTGCCAGCAGTGCGGCAGTAGGGCCTTCTGGAAACACCATATATTTT. Complete variable domain (other parts from reference TRBV25-1 and TRBJ1-3): EADIYQTPRYLVIGTGKKITLECSQTMGHDKMYWYQQDPGMELHLIHYSYGVNSTEKGDLSSESTVSRIRTEHFPLTLESARPSHTSQYLCASSAAVGPSGNTIYFGEGSWLTVV.

This clone was counted once. The V and J genes are TRBV7-6 and TRBJ1-2; perhaps TRBD1 as D (5 bases). This CDR3 has 13 residues. The V gene lost 1 base and the J gene lost 6 bases, with 9 bases spanning the gap. The V gene's germline CDR1 is SGHVS and CDR2 FNYEAQ. The DNA of the CDR3 is TGTGCCAGCAGCTTAGGCAGGGAAGATGGCTACACCTTC. Protein product: CASSLGREDGYTF.

The V gene is TRBV6-6, the J gene TRBJ1-2; D is unresolved. The length of the CDR3 is 13 residues. The germline gives CDR1 MNHNY, CDR2 SVGAGI (reference sequence). Trimming took 6 bases from V and 8 from J, leaving 16 bases between them. DNA for the CDR3: TGTGCCAGCAGCCCCTCTGGTCTAGGCGGCTACACCTTC. This codes for CASSPSGLGGYTF.

This clone was counted once. The chain uses TRBV11-3 and TRBJ2-5; D perhaps matches TRBD1 (6 bases). The CDR3 length is 13 residues. V lost 5 bases, J lost 2 bases, and 9 bases lay in between. CDR1 and CDR2 from the germline V gene are SGHNT and YENEEA. This CDR3 reads CASSRTVQETQYF. CDR3 DNA sequence: TGTGCCAGCAGCCGGACAGTGCAAGAGACCCAGTACTTC.

The chain combines TRBV28 with TRBJ1-1; the D is unclear. Trimming pared 6 bases from V and 1 base from J, leaving 3 bases between. The CDR3 sequence is 11 residues long. Per the germline V gene, CDR1 is MDHEN and CDR2 is SYDVKM. CDR3 DNA: TGTGCCAGCAGGTGGAACACTGAAGCTTTCTTT. Translating it yields CASRWNTEAFF.

The genes are TRBV12-5 and TRBJ1-1; unclear D gene. The CDR3 extends over 14 amino acids. V lost 10 bases and J lost 0, with 15 bases in between. Germline values: CDR1 LGHNT, CDR2 FRNRAP. CDR3: CATRGDGMNTEAFF. The DNA for the CDR3 is TGTGCTACCCGCGGCGATGGGATGAACACTGAAGCTTTCTTT.

The gene calls are TRBV19 and TRBJ1-5, with D unclear. V shed 1 base and J shed 7 bases, with 17 bases lying between them. The CDR3 contains 16 residues. The germline V gene has CDR1 LNHDA and CDR2 SQIVND (reference sequence). The CDR3 spells CASSIGMDRTGQPQHF. CDR3 in DNA: TGTGCCAGTAGTATAGGAATGGATCGGACGGGGCAGCCCCAGCATTTT.

The genes are TRBV7-2 and TRBJ2-7; D is unresolved. This CDR3 region has 11 residues. Trimming took 5 bases from V and 2 from J, leaving 4 bases between them. Germline-derived CDR1 and CDR2 are SGHTA and FQGNSA. CDR3 loop: CASSGAYEQYF. The CDR3 DNA is TGTGCCAGCAGCGGGGCCTACGAGCAGTACTTC.